This is a list of T cell receptor beta chains from one sample in a study of radiation and T cells in renal cell carcinoma. Only in-frame clones appear in the TCRdb table, and some are missing; sequencing was by immunoSEQ multiplex PCR. The repertoire consists of 120,000 or so clones, with about four fifths occurring once and the leading ten covering 5.8%. The specimen comprised blood, sampled from a patient whose treatment included radiotherapy and nephrectomy. Source of these receptors: a man aged 50 or older with renal cell carcinoma. Each CDR3 is given with its conserved first and last residue. The D gene is left open where the match is weak. A clone size is listed for some rows: how often the clone was seen (once, few, many), or a class if it is expanded.

V,J,D,size,CDR3,DNA
TRBV4-3,TRBJ2-1,-,once,CASSQDRSLGAYNEQFF,TGCGCCAGCAGCCAAGATAGGTCTCTAGGAGCCTACAATGAGCAGTTCTTC
TRBV19,TRBJ2-2,-,-,CASNGGTFTGELFF,TGTGCCAGTAACGGCGGGACGTTCACCGGGGAGCTGTTTTTT
TRBV6-1,TRBJ1-5,-,-,CASSETYSNQPQHF,TGTGCCAGCAGTGAAACCTATAGCAATCAGCCCCAGCATTTT
TRBV7-8,TRBJ2-7,-,once,CASSPRASQGAYEQYF,TGTGCCAGCAGCCCAAGGGCGTCCCAAGGCGCCTACGAGCAGTACTTC
TRBV6-1,TRBJ2-1,-,-,CASSPSGSSYNEQFF,TGTGCCAGCAGTCCGAGCGGAAGCTCCTACAATGAGCAGTTCTTC
TRBV6-5,TRBJ2-7,-,-,CASSQDPRPTYEQYF,TGTGCCAGCAGCCAGGACCCTCGTCCGACCTACGAGCAGTACTTC
TRBV27,TRBJ2-2,-,once,CASSLTGRLNTGELFF,TGTGCCAGCAGTTTAACCGGACGATTGAACACCGGGGAGCTGTTTTTT
TRBV25-1,TRBJ2-3,-,-,CASSEGGTRDTQYF,TGTGCCAGCAGTGAAGGGGGGACCCGGGATACGCAGTATTTT
TRBV30,TRBJ2-3,-,-,CAWRGWGTDTQYF,TGTGCCTGGCGGGGGTGGGGGACAGATACGCAGTATTTT
TRBV28,TRBJ2-1,-,-,CATLRGSIDEQFF,TGTGCCACTCTTCGGGGGAGTATCGATGAGCAGTTCTTC
TRBV6-5,TRBJ1-2,-,-,CASSYGAGVSYGYTF,TGTGCCAGCAGTTATGGTGCAGGGGTGAGCTATGGCTACACCTTC
TRBV5-1,TRBJ1-5,TRBD1,-,CASSLTGGFQPQHF,TGCGCCAGCAGCTTGACAGGGGGATTTCAGCCCCAGCATTTT
TRBV7-8,TRBJ2-5,TRBD1,-,CASSSPLLTGQETQYF,TGTGCCAGCAGCTCACCCCTCCTGACAGGGCAAGAGACCCAGTACTTC
TRBV15,TRBJ1-5,-,-,CATSRDFGGNQPQHF,TGTGCCACCAGCAGAGATTTTGGGGGCAATCAGCCCCAGCATTTT
TRBV4-2,TRBJ2-2,-,-,CASSLEAQAPYGGELFF,TGTGCCAGCAGCCTAGAGGCCCAGGCCCCTTACGGCGGGGAGCTGTTTTTT
TRBV19,TRBJ2-1,TRBD1,-,CASSISGTEYNEQFF,TGTGCCAGTAGTATATCCGGGACAGAATACAATGAGCAGTTCTTC
TRBV28,TRBJ1-1,-,-,CASTADSEAFF,TGTGCCAGCACCGCCGACAGTGAAGCTTTCTTT
TRBV9,TRBJ1-4,-,-,CASSVGRKSEKLFF,TGTGCCAGCAGCGTCGGCAGGAAAAGTGAAAAACTGTTTTTT
TRBV7-9,TRBJ2-1,TRBD2,-,CASSLAGAGGMNNEQFF,TGTGCCAGCAGCCTGGCCGGGGCGGGAGGGATGAACAATGAGCAGTTCTTC
TRBV9,TRBJ2-6,TRBD2,-,CASGTSQAGGGANVLTF,TGTGCCAGTGGGACTAGCCAGGCCGGTGGTGGGGCCAACGTCCTGACTTTC
TRBV5-6,TRBJ2-2,TRBD2,-,CASSFGTNPGELFF,TGTGCCAGCAGCTTCGGGACTAACCCGGGGGAGCTGTTTTTT
TRBV4-3,TRBJ1-6,-,-,CASSQDQFQAGDYSPLHF,TGCGCCAGCAGCCAAGATCAATTCCAGGCAGGGGATTATTCACCCCTCCACTTT
TRBV7-9,TRBJ2-7,TRBD2,-,CASSSTLAGGPYEQYF,TGTGCCAGCAGCTCAACTTTAGCGGGAGGGCCCTACGAGCAGTACTTC
TRBV4-3,TRBJ2-3,TRBD2,-,CASSQDLAGGISTDTQYF,TGCGCCAGCAGCCAAGATCTAGCGGGGGGGATAAGCACAGATACGCAGTATTTT
TRBV5-1,TRBJ1-2,TRBD1,-,CASRRDRGPYGYTF,TGCGCCAGCAGGCGGGACAGGGGGCCCTATGGCTACACCTTC
TRBV7-8,TRBJ1-4,-,-,CASSLALGGPNEKLFF,TGTGCCAGCAGCTTAGCGCTTGGGGGCCCTAATGAAAAACTGTTTTTT
TRBV5-1,TRBJ1-5,-,-,CASSLIPGGATGNQPQHF,TGCGCCAGCAGCTTGATTCCGGGGGGCGCTACGGGCAATCAGCCCCAGCATTTT
TRBV9,TRBJ2-3,TRBD2,-,CASSVGLAGTDTQYF,TGTGCCAGCAGCGTAGGACTAGCGGGTACAGATACGCAGTATTTT
TRBV4-1,TRBJ2-1,-,-,CASSRDGPGQKLHNEQFF,TGCGCCAGCAGCCGCGATGGCCCAGGACAGAAATTACACAATGAGCAGTTCTTC
TRBV5-1,TRBJ2-3,TRBD1,-,CASSSTGTGGTDTQYF,TGCGCCAGCAGCAGCACTGGGACAGGGGGCACAGATACGCAGTATTTT
TRBV7-2,TRBJ2-2,TRBD2,-,CASSLDPSGVTGELFF,TGTGCCAGCAGCTTAGATCCTAGCGGGGTTACCGGGGAGCTGTTTTTT
TRBV18,TRBJ1-1,TRBD1,few,CASSPNGQGNTEAFF,TGTGCCAGCTCACCCAACGGACAGGGGAACACTGAAGCTTTCTTT
TRBV6-1,TRBJ1-1,-,-,CASSEESNRLNTEAFF,TGTGCCAGCAGTGAAGAGAGCAACAGGTTGAACACTGAAGCTTTCTTT
TRBV6-6,TRBJ1-2,TRBD1,-,CASSYWGQSPDGYTF,TGTGCCAGCAGTTACTGGGGACAGTCACCGGATGGCTACACCTTC
TRBV28,TRBJ2-7,-,-,CASSSRLGQGGAYEQYF,TGTGCCAGCAGTTCCCGGCTGGGGCAGGGGGGGGCCTACGAGCAGTACTTC
TRBV6-1,TRBJ2-1,TRBD1,-,CASSSRGQGYNEQFF,TGTGCCAGCAGTAGTAGGGGACAGGGCTATAATGAGCAGTTCTTC
TRBV6-5,TRBJ2-1,-,-,CASSTRGIYNEQFF,TGTGCCAGCAGCACAAGGGGCATTTACAATGAGCAGTTCTTC
TRBV29-1,TRBJ1-1,-,few,CSVVEGGVTEAFF,TGCAGCGTTGTGGAGGGTGGTGTCACTGAAGCTTTCTTT
TRBV27,TRBJ2-7,-,-,CASSLDGYEQYF,TGTGCCAGCAGCCTAGACGGCTACGAGCAGTACTTC
TRBV4-2,TRBJ1-5,-,-,CASSQEFVQGGQPQHF,TGTGCCAGCAGCCAAGAGTTTGTCCAGGGAGGTCAGCCCCAGCATTTT
TRBV28,TRBJ2-1,-,-,CASMTRPFNEQFF,TGTGCCAGCATGACCCGTCCGTTTAATGAGCAGTTCTTC
TRBV4-3,TRBJ1-1,-,-,CASSTEFMNTEAFF,TGCGCCAGCAGCACTGAGTTTATGAACACTGAAGCTTTCTTT
TRBV6-5,TRBJ1-4,-,-,CASSWTATNEKLFF,TGTGCCAGCAGTTGGACAGCAACTAATGAAAAACTGTTTTTT
TRBV6-1,TRBJ2-2,-,-,CASSGLESTGELFF,TGTGCCAGCAGTGGACTAGAGTCCACCGGGGAGCTGTTTTTT
TRBV7-9,TRBJ1-1,TRBD1,-,CASSKEEGARELAFF,TGTGCCAGCAGCAAAGAGGAGGGGGCGCGAGAATTAGCTTTCTTT
TRBV27,TRBJ1-1,-,once,CASSMDSVGRDNEAFF,TGTGCCAGCAGCATGGATTCTGTGGGCAGGGACAATGAAGCTTTCTTT
TRBV5-1,TRBJ1-1,-,-,CASSHTDSRTEAFF,TGCGCCAGCAGTCATACCGACAGTAGGACTGAAGCTTTCTTT
TRBV9,TRBJ1-5,-,-,CASSVEGTRTLYSNQPQHF,TGTGCCAGCAGCGTCGAGGGGACAAGGACCCTATATAGCAATCAGCCCCAGCATTTT
TRBV2,TRBJ2-7,-,-,CASSETYRASYEQYF,TGTGCCAGCAGTGAAACTTACAGGGCCTCCTACGAGCAGTACTTC
TRBV6-1,TRBJ2-7,TRBD2,-,CASSELGVGLAGGREQYF,TGTGCCAGCAGTGAATTGGGGGTGGGACTAGCGGGAGGTAGAGAGCAGTACTTC
TRBV19,TRBJ1-3,-,-,CASSIVGNRDGNTIYF,TGTGCCAGTAGTATAGTCGGGAACAGGGACGGAAACACCATATATTTT
TRBV6-5,TRBJ2-7,-,few,CASSYRLGRGYEQYF,TGTGCCAGCAGTTACAGGCTGGGAAGAGGGTACGAGCAGTACTTC
TRBV7-9,TRBJ2-1,TRBD2,-,CASSVSGRGNEQFF,TGTGCCAGCAGCGTTAGCGGGAGAGGCAATGAGCAGTTCTTC
TRBV6-1,TRBJ1-5,-,-,CASSEGSGFIKPQHF,TGTGCCAGCAGTGAAGGCTCAGGGTTCATTAAGCCCCAGCATTTT
TRBV5-1,TRBJ2-7,-,once,CASSAGRVYEQYF,TGCGCCAGCAGCGCCGGGAGAGTCTACGAGCAGTACTTC
TRBV25-1,TRBJ2-7,-,-,CASSGGRGTYEQYF,TGTGCCAGCAGTGGGGGACGGGGAACCTACGAGCAGTACTTC
TRBV6-5,TRBJ2-7,TRBD1,-,CASLSPGQGKYEQYF,TGTGCCAGCCTTAGCCCGGGACAGGGTAAATACGAGCAGTACTTC
TRBV27,TRBJ1-2,-,-,CASAENPGITHYGYTF,TGTGCCAGCGCTGAGAACCCAGGAATCACCCACTATGGCTACACCTTC
TRBV14,TRBJ1-1,TRBD1,few,CASSPTDRGGTEAFF,TGTGCCAGCAGCCCTACGGACAGGGGGGGCACTGAAGCTTTCTTT
TRBV28,TRBJ1-2,-,-,CASSRGGTYGYTF,TGTGCCAGCAGCCGAGGGGGGACATATGGCTACACCTTC